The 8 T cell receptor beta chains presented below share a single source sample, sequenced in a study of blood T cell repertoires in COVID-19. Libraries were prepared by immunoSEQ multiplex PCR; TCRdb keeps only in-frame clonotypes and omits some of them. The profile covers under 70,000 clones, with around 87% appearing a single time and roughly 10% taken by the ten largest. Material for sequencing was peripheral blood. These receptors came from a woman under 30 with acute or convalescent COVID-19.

CDR3 region: CAWSTPFNRAQETQYF. CDR3 nucleotides: TGTGCCTGGAGTACCCCTTTTAACAGGGCCCAAGAGACCCAGTACTTC. V is TRBV30 and J is TRBJ2-5; possibly TRBD1 for D (6 bases). The CDR3 spans 16 residues. Germline V gene data show CDR1 as GTSNPN and CDR2 as SVGIG (reference sequence). V was trimmed by 2 bases and J by 1 base, leaving 17 bases between them.

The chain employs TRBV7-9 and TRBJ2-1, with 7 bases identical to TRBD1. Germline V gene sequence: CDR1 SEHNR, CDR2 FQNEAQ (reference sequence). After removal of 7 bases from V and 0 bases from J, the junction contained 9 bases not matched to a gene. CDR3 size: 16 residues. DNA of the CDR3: TGTGCCAGCACGTCCGGGACAGTGAACTCCTACAATGAGCAGTTCTTC. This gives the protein CASTSGTVNSYNEQFF.

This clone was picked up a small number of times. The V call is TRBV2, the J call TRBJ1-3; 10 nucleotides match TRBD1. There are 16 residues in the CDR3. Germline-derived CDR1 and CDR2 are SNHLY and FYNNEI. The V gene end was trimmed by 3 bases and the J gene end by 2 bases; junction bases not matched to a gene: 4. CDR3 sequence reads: CASSDAGTGAGNTIYF. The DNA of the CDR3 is TGTGCCAGCAGTGACGCCGGGACAGGGGCTGGAAACACCATATATTTT. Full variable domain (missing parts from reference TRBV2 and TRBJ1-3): EPEVTQTPSHQVTQMGQEVILRCVPISNHLYFYWYRQILGQKVEFLVSFYNNEISEKSEIFDDQFSVERPDGSNFTLKIRSTKLEDSAMYFCASSDAGTGAGNTIYFGEGSWLTVV.

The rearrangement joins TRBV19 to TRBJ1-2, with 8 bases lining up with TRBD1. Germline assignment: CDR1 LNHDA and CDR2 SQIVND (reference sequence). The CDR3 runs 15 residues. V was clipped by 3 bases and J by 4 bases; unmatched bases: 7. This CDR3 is CASSIAQGASYGYTF. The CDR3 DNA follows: TGTGCCAGTAGTATCGCTCAGGGGGCTTCCTATGGCTACACCTTC.

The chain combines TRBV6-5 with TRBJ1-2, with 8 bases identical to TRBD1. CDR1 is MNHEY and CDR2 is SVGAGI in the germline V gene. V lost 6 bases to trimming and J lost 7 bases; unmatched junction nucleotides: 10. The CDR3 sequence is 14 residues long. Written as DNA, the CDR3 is TGTGCCAGCAGAAGGGACAGGACCGCTAGTGGCTACACCTTC. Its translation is CASRRDRTASGYTF.

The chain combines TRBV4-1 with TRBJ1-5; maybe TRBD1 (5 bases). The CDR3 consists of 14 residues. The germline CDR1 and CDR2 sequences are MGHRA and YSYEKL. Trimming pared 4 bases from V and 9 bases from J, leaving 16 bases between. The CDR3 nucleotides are TGCGCCAGCAGCCCAACCGACCAGGGCCCGCCCCAGCATTTT. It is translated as CASSPTDQGPPQHF.

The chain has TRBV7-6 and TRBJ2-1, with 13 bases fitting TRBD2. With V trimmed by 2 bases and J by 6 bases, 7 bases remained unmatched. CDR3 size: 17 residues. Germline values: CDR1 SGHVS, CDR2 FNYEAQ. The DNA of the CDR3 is TGTGCCAGCAGCTTATATGCAACTAGCGGGAGGGCCAATGAGCAGTTCTTC. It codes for CASSLYATSGRANEQFF.

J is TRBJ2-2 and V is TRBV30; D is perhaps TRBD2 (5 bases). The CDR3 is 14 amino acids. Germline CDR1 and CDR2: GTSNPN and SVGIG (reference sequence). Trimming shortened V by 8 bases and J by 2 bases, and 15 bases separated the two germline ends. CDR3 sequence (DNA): TGTGCCGCAATTAAACGGGGAAACACCGGGGAGCTGTTTTTT. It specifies CAAIKRGNTGELFF. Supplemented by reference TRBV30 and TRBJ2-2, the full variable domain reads SQTIHQWPATLVQPVGSPLSLECTVEGTSNPNLYWYRQAAGRGLQLLFYSVGIGQISSEVPQNLSASRPQDRQFILSSKKLLLSDSGFYLCAAIKRGNTGELFFGEGSRLTVL.